A selection of T cell receptor beta chains follows, all from one sample in a study of T cell responses to AZD1222 COVID-19 vaccine. Generated by immunoSEQ multiplex PCR, the TCRdb table keeps only in-frame clones and is missing some. The table lists some 150,000 clones, 75% to 95% of them singletons. Sequencing used peripheral blood, obtained on day 0 of AZD1222 vaccination. These TCRs come from an adult in good health. Both conserved end residues are part of each CDR3. A D gene is named only where the DNA matches it firmly. A clone size is listed for some rows: how often the clone was seen (once, few, many), or a class if it is expanded.

j_call,v_call,d_call,clone_size,cdr3_nt,cdr3_aa
TRBJ1-1,TRBV13,-,-,TGTGCCAGCAGCTTAGTTGCGGCACAGCTGAACACTGAAGCTTTCTTT,CASSLVAAQLNTEAFF
TRBJ1-2,TRBV6-4,-,-,TGTGCCAGCAGCGAACAGGCAGGGATTCATGGCTACACCTTC,CASSEQAGIHGYTF
TRBJ2-1,TRBV7-2,TRBD1,-,TGTGCCAGCAGCCCGCGGACAGGGATAAACGACAATGAGCAGTTCTTC,CASSPRTGINDNEQFF
TRBJ2-1,TRBV20-1,-,-,TGCAGTGCTAGTACGGGTTCCGCCAACTACAATGAGCAGTTCTTC,CSASTGSANYNEQFF
TRBJ2-3,TRBV5-1,-,-,TGCGCCAGCAGTCCCCATTACTCAGATACGCAGTATTTT,CASSPHYSDTQYF
TRBJ1-6,TRBV7-9,-,-,TGTGCCAGCAGCCCCACAGGGTATAATTCACCCCTCCACTTT,CASSPTGYNSPLHF
TRBJ2-7,TRBV29-1,-,-,TGCAGCGTTGTATTCCGTATCTCCGGGTGTTCCTCCTACGAGCAGTACTTC,CSVVFRISGCSSYEQYF
TRBJ1-5,TRBV28,-,-,TGTGCCAGCAGTACCTCAGCGATAAATCAGCCCCAGCATTTT,CASSTSAINQPQHF
TRBJ1-3,TRBV27,-,many,TGTGCCAGCAGTCGCTCGGGGGGTGGTGGAAACACCATATATTTT,CASSRSGGGGNTIYF
TRBJ1-2,TRBV28,-,-,TGTGCCAGCAGTTCAGGACAATATGGCTACACCTTC,CASSSGQYGYTF
TRBJ1-1,TRBV9,TRBD1,few,TGTGCCAGCAGCGAAACGGACAGGGGCTTTTCTGAAGCTTTCTTT,CASSETDRGFSEAFF
TRBJ1-2,TRBV6-2/TRBV6-3,-,-,TGTGCCAGCAGTTTGGCTCGGGGCCTCTATGGCTACACCTTC,CASSLARGLYGYTF
TRBJ1-3,TRBV2,TRBD1,-,TGTGCCAGCAGTGGGGGGGACAGGGTCTCCTCTGGAAACACCATATATTTT,CASSGGDRVSSGNTIYF
TRBJ2-7,TRBV2,-,-,TGTGCCAGCAGTGCGGCAGGGACCAGTTCCTACGAGCAGTACTTC,CASSAAGTSSYEQYF
TRBJ2-3,TRBV3-1/TRBV3-2,-,-,TGTGCCAGCAGCCAAGATGAGGCAGGCGCCACAGATACGCAGTATTTT,CASSQDEAGATDTQYF
TRBJ1-6,TRBV3-1/TRBV3-2,-,-,TGTGCCAGCAGCCAAGGGAGTAATTCACCCCTCCACTTT,CASSQGSNSPLHF
TRBJ2-2,TRBV19,-,-,TGTGCCAGTAGTACCAAAGGGCTGCCCTGGGAGCTGTTTTTT,CASSTKGLPWELFF
TRBJ2-5,TRBV3-1/TRBV3-2,-,-,TGTGCCAGCAGCCAAGTTACAGGGTACTCAGAGACCCAGTACTTC,CASSQVTGYSETQYF